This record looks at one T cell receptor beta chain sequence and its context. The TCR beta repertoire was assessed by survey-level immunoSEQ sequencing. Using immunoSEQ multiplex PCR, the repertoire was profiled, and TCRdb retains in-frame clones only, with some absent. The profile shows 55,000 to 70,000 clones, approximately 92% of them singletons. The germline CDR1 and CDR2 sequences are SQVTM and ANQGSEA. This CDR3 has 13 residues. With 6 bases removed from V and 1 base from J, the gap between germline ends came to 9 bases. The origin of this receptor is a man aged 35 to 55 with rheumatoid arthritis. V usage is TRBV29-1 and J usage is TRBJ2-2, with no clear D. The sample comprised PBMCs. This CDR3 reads CSVMDGNTGELFF. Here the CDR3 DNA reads TGCAGCGTAATGGACGGGAACACCGGGGAGCTGTTTTTT.